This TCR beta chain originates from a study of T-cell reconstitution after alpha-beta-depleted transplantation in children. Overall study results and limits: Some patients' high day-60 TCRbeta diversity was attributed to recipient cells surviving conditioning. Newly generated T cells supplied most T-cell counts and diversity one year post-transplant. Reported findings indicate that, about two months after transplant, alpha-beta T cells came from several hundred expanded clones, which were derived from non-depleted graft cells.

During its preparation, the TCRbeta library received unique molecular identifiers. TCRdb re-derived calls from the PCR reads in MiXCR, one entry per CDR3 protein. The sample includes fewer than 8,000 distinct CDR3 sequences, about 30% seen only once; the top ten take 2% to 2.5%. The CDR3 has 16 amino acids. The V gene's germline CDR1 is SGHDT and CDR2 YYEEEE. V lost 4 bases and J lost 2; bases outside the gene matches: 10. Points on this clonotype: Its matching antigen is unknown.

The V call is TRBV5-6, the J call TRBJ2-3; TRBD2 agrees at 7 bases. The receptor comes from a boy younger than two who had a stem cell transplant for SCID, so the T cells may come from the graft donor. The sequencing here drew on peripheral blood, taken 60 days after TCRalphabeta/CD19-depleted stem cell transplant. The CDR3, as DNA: TGTGCCAGCAGCGTACCTAGCGGACCTTTCACAGATACGCAGTATTTT. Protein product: CASSVPSGPFTDTQYF.